This TCR beta chain was retrieved from a study of vaccination effects on CD4 cells after COVID-19 (dated by TCRdb to between 2021 and 2024). With regard to the full study: In the ViraFEST assay, PBMC were stimulated with viral peptide pools, and antigen-specific CD4+ T cell clonotypes were then identified by expansion using TCR sequencing. Over 1.5 million PBMC per well were cultured with approximately 10 ug/ml peptides in IMDM containing 5% human AB serum, around 10 IU/ml IL-2 and gentamicin. In both COVID-19 convalescent patients and infection-naive vaccine recipients, the study compared SARS-CoV-2 spike-specific CD4+ TCR repertoires from before mRNA vaccination with those from after it. Participants received two doses of either the BNT162b2 or the mRNA-1273 mRNA SARS-CoV-2 vaccine. A total of ten to eleven COVID-19 convalescent patients and a handful of SARS-CoV-2-naive healthy vaccine recipients were included in the full study. Cultures from other donors in the study were sequenced using the Oncomine TCR Beta short-read assay on an Illumina iSeq 100.

Beyond this particular receptor, the publication reports: At late post-vaccination timepoints, both infection-induced and vaccine-induced clones showed marked clonal contraction, consistent with waning T cell responses. Among healthy vaccine recipients, nearly all vaccine-induced clones were SARS-CoV-2 mono-reactive, and only 1 of 255 was cross-reactive with common cold coronaviruses. The study was limited by a small number of convalescent patients and lacked early post-infection timepoints.

The protocol used for the library was the immunoSEQ multiplex PCR assay. TCR beta CDR3 sequencing was performed on DNA from the cultured, isolated CD4+ T cells. The study's processing was this. Non-productive TCR sequences were discarded, and reads were trimmed to the CDR3 region, with only CDR3s of 7 or more amino acids retained. The MANAFEST web app was used to pick out antigen-specific clonotypes by comparing their expansion in peptide wells with that in reference cultures. To be called positive, a clone needed expansion at FDR<0.05 compared with the reference and with all other wells, an odds ratio greater than 5, and a frequency greater than 0.1% in two replicate wells. A clonotype was defined as cross-reactive if the clonotype was significantly expanded both in SARS-CoV-2 spike wells and in at least one common cold coronavirus spike condition. Using the stringdist R package, CDR3 similarity was measured by Levenshtein distance, and unrooted trees were constructed with ape in R 3.6.1. Entries here come from immuneACCESS through TCRdb and include only in-frame sequences with V and J called. Some clones fail to appear in such tables; in the studies checked, an unresolved V gene covers under half of the shortfall, and the cause of the remainder is unknown. That table is the source of V, J and clone size, and D and trimming were worked out from the DNA. Here the sample has 70,000 or so clones; 77% occur a single time. The ten most abundant clones make up approximately 2% of the sample.

There are 15 amino acids in the CDR3, from cysteine to phenylalanine inclusive. Only the CDR3 portion is preserved as DNA: 45 bases, with reading frame beginning at the first base. Trimming takes 3 bases from V and 2 bases from J, and the germline ends sit 11 bases apart. Based on the germline V gene, the CDR1 and CDR2 sequences are SNHLY and FYNNEI. A word on this clone: What this receptor recognizes is not known. No quality values exist for individual bases; no much larger clone is one base distant.

After around eleven days of culture, CD4+ T cells were isolated with the EasySep CD4+ T cell isolation kit. The absence of prior SARS-CoV-2 infection in healthy vaccine recipients was confirmed by negative nucleocapsid antibodies before and after vaccination. Half of the culture medium was replaced with fresh IL-2-containing medium on days 3 and 7. Each peptide stimulation condition was cultured in triplicate wells unless otherwise noted. Using Ficoll-Paque Plus gradient centrifugation, PBMC were separated from whole blood and then either used fresh or cryopreserved at -140C. The QIAamp micro DNA kit was used to extract genomic DNA from the cultured CD4+ T cells.

Source: CD4+ T cells from PBMCs cultured without peptide, taken before COVID-19 vaccination. The chain uses TRBV2 and TRBJ2-4; TRBD2 might be the D gene, on 5 matching bases. This clonotype originated in a human donor who received a COVID-19 vaccine. The CDR3 region reads CASSDRGVSKNIQYF. The nucleotide sequence is TGTGCCAGCAGTGACCGGGGAGTTTCCAAAAACATTCAGTACTTC.